The 22 T cell receptor beta chains below were found in one sample sequenced in a study of shared clonotypes between healthy human individuals. The data were produced by immunoSEQ multiplex PCR, yet TCRdb's version contains in-frame clones alone and is incomplete. The sample lists roughly 1,600,000 clones; around 98.5% were seen once. The sequencing sample was made of naive CD4+ T cells sorted from blood. Subset of the sample: CD45RA+ positively selected. The receptors were sampled from a man under 40 in good health.

The chain links TRBV4-1 to TRBJ1-5; D is possibly TRBD1 (5 bases). The CDR3 contains 15 residues. Germline V gene data show CDR1 as MGHRA and CDR2 as YSYEKL. V was clipped by 4 bases and J by 2 bases, with 12 bases between them. The CDR3 loop is CASSPSLGRNQPQHF. CDR3 nucleotide sequence: TGCGCCAGCAGCCCCTCCCTGGGACGCAATCAGCCCCAGCATTTT.

The genes are TRBV5-1 and TRBJ2-7, with 10 bases fitting TRBD2. The CDR3 sequence is 16 residues long. With 0 bases clipped from V and 7 bases from J, the junction kept 10 bases outside the gene matches. Germline assignment: CDR1 SGHRS and CDR2 YFSETQ. Here the CDR3 reads CASSLDEAGGPGEQYF. CDR3 DNA: TGCGCCAGCAGCTTGGATGAAGCGGGAGGGCCGGGGGAGCAGTACTTC.

This clone was detected only once. The V and J genes are TRBV25-1 and TRBJ2-5; TRBD1 aligns across 8 bases. J lost 2 bases, V lost 5 bases, and 13 bases had no gene match. This CDR3 comprises 17 residues. The germline V gene has CDR1 MGHDK and CDR2 SYGVNS. CDR3 residues: CASSKGTGLLNQETQYF. CDR3 sequence (DNA): TGTGCCAGCAGTAAAGGGACAGGTTTACTGAATCAAGAGACCCAGTACTTC.

The chain uses TRBV6-1 and TRBJ2-1; 14 bases are shared with TRBD2. Germline V gene lookup returns CDR1 MNHNS and CDR2 SASEGT. The length of the CDR3 is 18 residues. V trimming: 3 bases; J trimming: 7 bases; junction bases outside the gene matches: 11. The CDR3 nucleotides are TGTGCCAGCAGTGACCCTAGATCCGGGACTAGCGGGGGAAATGAGCAGTTCTTC. It codes for CASSDPRSGTSGGNEQFF.

As to this clone: Other nucleotide sequences from this sample produce the same CDR3. The rearrangement links TRBV7-9 to TRBJ1-2; tentatively, D is TRBD1 (5 bases). This CDR3 region has 13 residues. In germline, CDR1 is SEHNR, CDR2 FQNEAQ (reference sequence). V lost 5 bases to trimming and J lost 3 bases, with 10 bases between them. CDR3 residues: CASSLRDDYGYTF. Here the CDR3 DNA reads TGTGCCAGCAGCCTCAGGGACGACTATGGCTACACCTTC.

This sequence joins TRBV15 and TRBJ2-7, with TRBD2 matching 7 bases. With 8 bases clipped from V and 2 bases from J, the junction kept 9 bases outside the gene matches. The CDR3 is 14 amino acids. Germline V gene data show CDR1 as LNHNV and CDR2 as YYDKDF (reference sequence). This CDR3 is CATSRRESTYEQYF. CDR3 DNA sequence: TGTGCCACCTCTCGGCGGGAGAGCACCTACGAGCAGTACTTC.

J is TRBJ2-1 and V is TRBV5-1, with 10 bases matching TRBD2. Losses at the gene ends were 0 bases for V and 7 bases for J; bases not matched to a gene: 7. Germline V gene sequence: CDR1 SGHRS, CDR2 YFSETQ. The CDR3 spans 16 residues. The DNA of the CDR3 is TGCGCCAGCAGCTTGGGCCCGGGACTAGCGAGAAATGAGCAGTTCTTC. It yields the protein CASSLGPGLARNEQFF.

The CDR3 spells CASSEWGTGVHEQYF. The CDR3 nucleotides are TGTGCCAGCAGTGAATGGGGGACAGGGGTCCACGAGCAGTACTTC. V gene TRBV2 combines with J gene TRBJ2-7; 10 bases are shared with TRBD1. Per the germline V gene, CDR1 is SNHLY and CDR2 is FYNNEI. The CDR3 consists of 15 residues. J lost 5 bases, V lost 2 bases, and 6 bases had no gene match.

This chain joins TRBV5-8 and TRBJ1-1; the match to TRBD1 covers 10 bases. V lost 4 bases to trimming and J lost 3 bases; unmatched junction nucleotides: 6. From germline, CDR1 is SGHTS and CDR2 YDEGEE. CDR3 size: 15 residues. The CDR3 loop reads CASSMDRGFDTEAFF. For the CDR3, the DNA is TGTGCCAGCAGCATGGACAGGGGGTTCGACACTGAAGCTTTCTTT.

There are a few counts of this clone. Other DNA sequences in the sample encode the same CDR3. The chain couples TRBV2 to TRBJ2-3, with no clear D. With 4 bases removed from V and 0 bases from J, the gap between germline ends came to 2 bases. This CDR3 is built from 12 residues. CDR1 is SNHLY and CDR2 is FYNNEI in the germline V gene. This CDR3 reads CASSGSTDTQYF. CDR3 bases: TGTGCCAGCAGTGGGAGCACAGATACGCAGTATTTT.

DNA for the CDR3: TGTGCCAGCAGCCCTCGGCAGGGCACCTACGAGCAGTACTTC. It yields the protein CASSPRQGTYEQYF. The rearrangement links TRBV9 to TRBJ2-7; TRBD1 is a possible D gene (5 bases). The CDR3 is 14 amino acids. Germline assignment: CDR1 SGDLS and CDR2 YYNGEE. V was shortened by 4 bases and J by 2 bases, with 13 bases between the two germline ends.

The sample holds one count of this clone. The sample holds other DNA sequences that translate to the same CDR3. The chain employs TRBV27 and TRBJ2-1, with 9 bases matching TRBD1. Trimming at V came to 1 base and at J to 2 bases, leaving 3 bases not matched to a gene. CDR3 length: 16 amino acids. Germline assignment: CDR1 MNHEY and CDR2 SMNVEV (reference sequence). CDR3 bases: TGTGCCAGCAGTTTATTGGACAGGGGACCCTACAATGAGCAGTTCTTC. It encodes CASSLLDRGPYNEQFF.

The rearrangement links TRBV7-9 to TRBJ1-2; D remains unclear. Trimming took off 5 bases at V and 4 bases at J, with 14 bases between the two ends. Per the germline V gene, CDR1 is SEHNR and CDR2 is FQNEAQ (reference sequence). This CDR3 is 14 amino acids long. CDR3 residues: CASSSPAQVYGYTF. The CDR3 bases are TGTGCCAGCAGCAGCCCCGCGCAAGTCTATGGCTACACCTTC.

This clone occurred once. The chain joins TRBV18 to TRBJ1-1, with D tentatively TRBD1 (5 bases). The CDR3 contains 14 residues. V lost 3 bases and J 3 bases, leaving 11 bases between the germline ends. In germline, CDR1 is KGHSH, CDR2 LQKENI. The CDR3 loop is CASSPGVGDTEAFF. CDR3 in DNA: TGTGCCAGCTCACCGGGGGTGGGGGACACTGAAGCTTTCTTT.

This chain joins TRBV2 and TRBJ1-2; tentative D call: TRBD1 (6 bases). The V end lost 7 bases, the J end lost 2 bases, and 20 bases lay between the germline ends. The CDR3 consists of 16 residues. Germline V gives CDR1 SNHLY, CDR2 FYNNEI. CDR3 residues: CASNSAEGGRNYGYTF. As DNA, the CDR3 is TGTGCCAGCAACTCCGCCGAGGGGGGCAGAAACTATGGCTACACCTTC.

The gene calls are TRBV10-1 and TRBJ1-2; 7 bases align to TRBD1. This CDR3 is 13 amino acids long. J gave up 5 bases and V 4 bases, and 4 bases lay outside the gene matches. Germline values: CDR1 WNHNN, CDR2 SYGVQD (reference sequence). As DNA, the CDR3 is TGCGCCAGCAGTGCGCAGGGGGGGTATGGCTACACCTTC. Translated: CASSAQGGYGYTF.

V is TRBV5-1 and J is TRBJ2-3; D gene unclear. V was pared by 0 bases and J by 1 base, with 9 bases between. The germline V gene has CDR1 SGHRS and CDR2 YFSETQ. The CDR3 consists of 15 residues. The CDR3 is CASSLDAVGTDTQYF. DNA for the CDR3: TGCGCCAGCAGCTTGGATGCGGTTGGCACAGATACGCAGTATTTT.

The genes are TRBV5-4 and TRBJ2-1, with D possibly TRBD2 on 5 matching bases. Trimming cost V 2 bases and J 3 bases, with 9 bases left between them. Germline CDR1 reads SGHNT; CDR2 reads YYREEE (reference sequence). CDR3 length: 14 amino acids. This CDR3 reads CASSLSGNYNEQFF. For the CDR3, the DNA is TGTGCCAGCAGCTTAAGCGGCAACTACAATGAGCAGTTCTTC.

This rearrangement joins TRBV4-3 to TRBJ2-3, with unresolved D. V was shortened by 0 bases and J by 8 bases, with 18 bases between the two germline ends. The CDR3 spans 16 residues. Germline-derived CDR1 and CDR2 are LGHNA and YSLEER. The CDR3 DNA sequence: TGCGCCAGCAGCCAAGACCCTTCTTGGTCGTCAGGTACGCAGTATTTT. The encoded protein is CASSQDPSWSSGTQYF.

Comments on this clone: The sample contains more than one DNA sequence encoding this CDR3. The chain joins TRBV19 to TRBJ1-5; tentatively, D is TRBD1 (5 bases). Germline V gives CDR1 LNHDA, CDR2 SQIVND (reference sequence). CDR3 length: 14 amino acids. V gave up 0 bases and J gave up 2 bases, with 5 bases separating them. The CDR3 coding sequence is TGTGCCAGTAGTATAGACAGGGGCAATCAGCCCCAGCATTTT. Translated: CASSIDRGNQPQHF.

Of note for this clone: Other DNA sequences within the sample encode an identical CDR3. The rearrangement joins TRBV27 to TRBJ1-4, with a tentative D call TRBD1 (6 bases). Trimming cost V 5 bases and J 5 bases, with 12 bases left between them. The germline CDR1 and CDR2 sequences are MNHEY and SMNVEV (reference sequence). The CDR3 covers 14 residues. The CDR3 loop is CASSLLGANEKLFF. The CDR3 DNA reads as TGTGCCAGCAGTCTCTTGGGGGCAAATGAAAAACTGTTTTTT.

V usage is TRBV5-8 and J usage is TRBJ2-7; tentatively, D is TRBD2 (6 bases). The CDR3 runs 15 residues. Germline V gives CDR1 SGHTS, CDR2 YDEGEE. The V gene lost 7 bases and the J gene lost 3 bases, with 20 bases spanning the gap. CDR3 DNA: TGTGCCAGCCGCGTAGGGTTGACGGGAGTCTACGAGCAGTACTTC. The encoded protein is CASRVGLTGVYEQYF.